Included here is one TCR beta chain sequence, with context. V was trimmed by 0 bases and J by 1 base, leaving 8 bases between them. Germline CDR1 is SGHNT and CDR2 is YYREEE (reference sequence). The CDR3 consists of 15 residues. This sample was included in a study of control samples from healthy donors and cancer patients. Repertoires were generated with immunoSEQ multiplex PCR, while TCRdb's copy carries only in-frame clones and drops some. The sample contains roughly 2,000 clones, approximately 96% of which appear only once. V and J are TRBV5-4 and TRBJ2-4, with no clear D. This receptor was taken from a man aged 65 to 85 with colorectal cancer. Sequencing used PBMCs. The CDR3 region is CASSLAGTAKNIQYF. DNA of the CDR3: TGTGCCAGCAGCTTGGCGGGTACCGCCAAAAACATTCAGTACTTC.